This TCR beta chain was identified during a study of cytomegalovirus exposure and HLA in healthy donors. About the study: The roughly 110 validation repertoires were reported in a later analysis to have been generated on the same platform as the roughly 700 first-cohort repertoires. Study observations and caveats: A subsequent analysis found that TCR clusters from the first cohort also tended to co-occur in the 130 or so validation repertoires, with approximately 95% of cluster scores above 0.

Remarks on this clone: No antigen is known for it.

Clones were read by immunoSEQ multiplex PCR, and TCRdb kept only the in-frame ones, dropping some. The repertoire holds about 240,000 clones, approximately 83% seen once, with around 1.3% in the top ten. The donors were part of the roughly 120-subject validation cohort, which stood apart from the roughly 680-subject first cohort. The CDR3 loop spans 16 amino acids. Trimming stripped 0 bases from V and 7 bases from J, with 16 bases between. Germline V gene lookup returns CDR1 KGHSH and CDR2 LQKENI. Sequencing was carried out using PBMCs. The chain recombines TRBV18 with TRBJ2-1, with D perhaps TRBD1 (5 bases). This TCR was recovered from a woman younger than 45 in good health and CMV-seropositive. CDR3 coding DNA: TGTGCCAGCTCACCACCGCTCCAGGGCCCTACAAATGAGCAGTTCTTC. Its protein is CASSPPLQGPTNEQFF.